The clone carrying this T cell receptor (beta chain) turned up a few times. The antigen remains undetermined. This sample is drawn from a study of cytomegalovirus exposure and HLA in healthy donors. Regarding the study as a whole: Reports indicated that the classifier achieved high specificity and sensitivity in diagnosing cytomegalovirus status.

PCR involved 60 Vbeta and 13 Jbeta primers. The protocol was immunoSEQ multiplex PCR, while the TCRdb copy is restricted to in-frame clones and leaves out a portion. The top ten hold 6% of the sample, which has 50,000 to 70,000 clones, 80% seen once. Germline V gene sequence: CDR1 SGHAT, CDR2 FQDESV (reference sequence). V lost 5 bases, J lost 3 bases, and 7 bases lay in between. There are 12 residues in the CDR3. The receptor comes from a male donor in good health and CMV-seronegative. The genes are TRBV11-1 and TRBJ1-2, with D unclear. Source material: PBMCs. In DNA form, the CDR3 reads TGTGCCAGCAGCAATTCTGACTATGGCTACACCTTC. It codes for CASSNSDYGYTF.